The clone carrying this T cell receptor beta chain showed up just once. Its specificity is unknown. This entry is derived from a study of OX40 agonist ivuxolimab in advanced cancers. Study conclusions and caveats: The mean number of expanded clones was higher in CD8+ T cells than in CD4+.

TCRdb keeps only in-frame clones here, not all; method: immunoSEQ multiplex PCR. Seen here are fewer than 40,000 clones, roughly 90% observed once, and the top ten hold 30% to 40%. The sequencing here drew on CD4+ or CD8+ T cells sorted from blood, taken in a trial of the OX40 agonist ivuxolimab. The TCR was taken from an adult with an advanced solid tumor such as melanoma, head and neck, liver or kidney cancer.

The CDR3 nucleotides are TGTGCCAGCCAACCCCTGGGGGACAGGGGACAAGAGACCCAGTACTTC. It yields the protein CASQPLGDRGQETQYF. V usage is TRBV5-4 and J usage is TRBJ2-5, with 10 bases identical to TRBD1. Germline CDR1 and CDR2: SGHNT and YYREEE (reference sequence). The CDR3 has 16 residues. With V trimmed by 7 bases and J by 2 bases, 11 bases remained unmatched. Together with reference TRBV5-4 and TRBJ2-5, the CDR3 gives the full variable domain: ETGVTQSPTHLIKTRGQQVTLRCSSQSGHNTVSWYQQALGQGPQFIFQYYREEENGRGNFPPRFSGLQFPNYSSELNVNALELDDSALYLCASQPLGDRGQETQYFGPGTRLLVL.